This TCR beta chain appears in the sequencing data of a study of CXCR3-negative and CXCR3-positive naive CD8 T cells. About the study: Collectively, the libraries yielded roughly 140 million TRB reads in total, at about 1.5 +/- 0.3 million per library.

Each CD8+ T cell subset was flow-sorted in triplicate. Every sort contained approximately 300,000 cells. The CDR3 contains 15 residues. In germline, CDR1 is MDHEN, CDR2 SYDVKM. With respect to this clonotype: What it binds is unknown.

Through 5' RACE with UMI labels, the TRB cDNA libraries were prepared. No DNA is given; TCRdb re-called the 5' RACE reads and lists each CDR3 protein once. Recorded for this sample: approximately 74,000 distinct CDR3 sequences. Study results and caveats: CXCR3 expression dropped partially after cryopreservation, and most assays relied on fresh PBMCs. Hydrophobicity was higher for TRB CDR3s found in CXCR3-positive naive cells than in CXCR3-negative naive cells.

This TCR was sampled from a human donor in good health. Some clones in this sample may be carry-over from other donors' samples. The V and J genes are TRBV28 and TRBJ2-1; as DNA is missing, the TRBD1 call by TCRdb cannot be tested. Sequencing was carried out using naive CXCR3- CD8+ T cells from blood. The sample's subset: CD45RO-CCR7+CD27+CD95- naive CD8+ T cells lacking CXCR3 (TNR3-). CDR3 protein: CASSSPIDSPTEQFF. The complete variable domain, with remaining parts taken from reference TRBV28 and TRBJ2-1, reads DVKVTQSSRYLVKRTGEKVFLECVQDMDHENMFWYRQDPGLGLRLIYFSYDVKMKEKGDIPEGYSVSREKKERFSLILESASTNQTSMYLCASSSPIDSPTEQFFGPGTRLTVL.